This T cell receptor (beta chain) emerged from a study of T cells in narcolepsy. At the level of the study: Donors had narcolepsy type 1 or type 2, or were healthy controls. The study's findings and limits: No autoreactive T cell clone sequences appeared in some memory CD4+ repertoires. Comparing one patient's CSF and blood CD4+ clonotypes highlighted HCRT- and TRIB2-specific autoreactive clonotypes.

This clone has just a few counts. Its antigen is not known. Between the trimmed V and J ends, which lost 3 bases and 2 bases, there was a span of 2 bases. CDR3 size: 12 residues. Germline CDR1 is SNHLY and CDR2 is FYNNEI. Using immunoSEQ multiplex PCR, the repertoire was profiled, and TCRdb retains in-frame clones only, with some absent. The sample includes under 30,000 clones, 78% seen only once; the top ten take almost 3.5%. The sample comprised CD45RA- memory CD4+ T cells from PBMCs. The chain employs TRBV2 and TRBJ1-3; no clear D gene. The sequence came from a human donor with narcolepsy. CDR3 DNA sequence: TGTGCCAGCAGTGATGCTGGAAACACCATATATTTT. This translates into CASSDAGNTIYF.